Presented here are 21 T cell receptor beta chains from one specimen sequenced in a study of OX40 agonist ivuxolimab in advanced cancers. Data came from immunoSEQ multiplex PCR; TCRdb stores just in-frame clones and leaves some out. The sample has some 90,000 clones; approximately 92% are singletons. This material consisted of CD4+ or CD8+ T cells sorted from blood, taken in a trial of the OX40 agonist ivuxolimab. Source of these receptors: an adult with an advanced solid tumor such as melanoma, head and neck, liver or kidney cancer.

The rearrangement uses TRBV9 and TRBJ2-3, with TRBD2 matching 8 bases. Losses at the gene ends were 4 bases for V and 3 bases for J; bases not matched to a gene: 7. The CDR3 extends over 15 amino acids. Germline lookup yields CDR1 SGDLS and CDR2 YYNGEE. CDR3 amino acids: CASSPTGGPTDTQYF. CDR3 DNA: TGTGCCAGCAGCCCTACGGGGGGGCCGACAGATACGCAGTATTTT.

CDR3 DNA sequence: TGTGCCAGCAGCTTGGCCGGCGGGACTCAGCCCCAGCATTTT. Encoded protein: CASSLAGGTQPQHF. V and J are TRBV5-6 and TRBJ1-5; TRBD1 is a possible D gene (5 bases). Germline CDR1 is SGHDT and CDR2 is YYEEEE. This CDR3 has 14 residues. Trimming took 0 bases from V and 6 from J, leaving 10 bases between them.

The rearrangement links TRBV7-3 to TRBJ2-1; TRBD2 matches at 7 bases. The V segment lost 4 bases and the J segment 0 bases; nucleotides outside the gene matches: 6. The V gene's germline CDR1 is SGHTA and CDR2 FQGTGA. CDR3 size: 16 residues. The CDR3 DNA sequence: TGTGCCAGCAGCTCTCGAGCGGGAAGCTCCTACAATGAGCAGTTCTTC. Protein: CASSSRAGSSYNEQFF. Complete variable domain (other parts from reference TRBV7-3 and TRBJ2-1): GAGVSQTPSNKVTEKGKYVELRCDPISGHTALYWYRQSLGQGPEFLIYFQGTGAADDSGLPNDRFFAVRPEGSVSTLKIQRTERGDSAVYLCASSSRAGSSYNEQFFGPGTRLTVL.

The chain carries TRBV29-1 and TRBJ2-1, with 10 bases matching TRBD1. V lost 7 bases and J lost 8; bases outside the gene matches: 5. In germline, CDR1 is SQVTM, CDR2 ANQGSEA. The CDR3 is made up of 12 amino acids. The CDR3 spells CSALTGGDEQFF. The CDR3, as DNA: TGCAGCGCCCTGACAGGGGGCGATGAGCAGTTCTTC.

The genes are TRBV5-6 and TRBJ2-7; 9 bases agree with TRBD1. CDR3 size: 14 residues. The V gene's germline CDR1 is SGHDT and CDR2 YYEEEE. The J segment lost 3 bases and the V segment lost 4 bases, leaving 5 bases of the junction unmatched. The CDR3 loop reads CASSPGQGGYEQYF. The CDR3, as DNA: TGTGCCAGCAGCCCGGGACAGGGTGGCTACGAGCAGTACTTC.

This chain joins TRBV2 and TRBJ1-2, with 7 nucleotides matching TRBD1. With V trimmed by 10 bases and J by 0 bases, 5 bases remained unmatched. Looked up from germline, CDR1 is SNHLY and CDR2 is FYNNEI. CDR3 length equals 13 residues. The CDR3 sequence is CATQGLANYGYTF. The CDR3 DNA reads TGTGCCACACAGGGGCTAGCTAACTATGGCTACACCTTC.

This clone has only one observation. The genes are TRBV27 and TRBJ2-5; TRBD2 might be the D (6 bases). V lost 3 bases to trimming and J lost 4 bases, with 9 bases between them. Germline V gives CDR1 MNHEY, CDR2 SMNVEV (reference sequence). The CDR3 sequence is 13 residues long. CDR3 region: CASSFLGGETQYF. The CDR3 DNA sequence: TGTGCCAGCAGTTTTTTGGGGGGAGAGACCCAGTACTTC.

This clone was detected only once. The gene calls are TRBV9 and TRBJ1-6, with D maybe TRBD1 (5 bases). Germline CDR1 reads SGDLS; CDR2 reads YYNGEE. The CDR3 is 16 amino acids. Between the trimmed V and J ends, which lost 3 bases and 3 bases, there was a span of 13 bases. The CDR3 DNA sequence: TGTGCCAGCAGCGGGGCCGGGGGGGACTATAATTCACCCCTCCACTTT. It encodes CASSGAGGDYNSPLHF.

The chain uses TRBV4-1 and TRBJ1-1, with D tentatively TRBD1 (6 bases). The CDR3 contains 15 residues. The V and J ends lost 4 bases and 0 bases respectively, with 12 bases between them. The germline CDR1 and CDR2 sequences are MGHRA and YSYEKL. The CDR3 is CASSRKQGLNTEAFF. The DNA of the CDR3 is TGCGCCAGCAGCCGCAAACAGGGTTTGAACACTGAAGCTTTCTTT.

CDR3 DNA: TGTGCCAGCAGCTTAATCGTGGGGGGCGCCGCAGATACGCAGTATTTT. Translating it yields CASSLIVGGAADTQYF. The chain employs TRBV11-2 and TRBJ2-3; D is perhaps TRBD1 or TRBD2 (6 bases each). Germline CDR1 SGHAT, CDR2 FQNNGV. The CDR3 consists of 16 residues. V was cut by 2 bases and J by 4 bases, with 16 bases left in between. Based on the CDR3 plus reference TRBV11-2 and TRBJ2-3, the full variable domain is EAGVAQSPRYKIIEKRQSVAFWCNPISGHATLYWYQQILGQGPKLLIQFQNNGVVDDSQLPKDRFSAERLKGVDSTLKIQPAKLEDSAVYLCASSLIVGGAADTQYFGPGTRLTVL.

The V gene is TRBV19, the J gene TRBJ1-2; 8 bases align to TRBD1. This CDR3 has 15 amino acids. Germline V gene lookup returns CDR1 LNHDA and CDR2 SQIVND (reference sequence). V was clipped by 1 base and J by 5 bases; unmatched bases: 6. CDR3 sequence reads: CASSIAAGGAYGYTF. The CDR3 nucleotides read TGTGCCAGTAGTATAGCGGCAGGGGGCGCTTATGGCTACACCTTC.

CDR3 region: CASSTGLKGETF. CDR3 DNA: TGTGCCAGCAGCACGGGTCTAAAGGGGGAGACCTTC. The chain couples TRBV5-6 to TRBJ1-2; maybe TRBD1 (6 bases). The CDR3 covers 12 residues. Per germline, CDR1 SGHDT and CDR2 YYEEEE. Trimming took off 4 bases at V and 14 bases at J, with 18 bases between the two ends. The full variable domain, completed using reference TRBV5-6 and TRBJ1-2, is DAGVTQSPTHLIKTRGQQVTLRCSPKSGHDTVSWYQQALGQGPQFIFQYYEEEERQRGNFPDRFSGHQFPNYSSELNVNALLLGDSALYLCASSTGLKGETFGSGTRLTVV.

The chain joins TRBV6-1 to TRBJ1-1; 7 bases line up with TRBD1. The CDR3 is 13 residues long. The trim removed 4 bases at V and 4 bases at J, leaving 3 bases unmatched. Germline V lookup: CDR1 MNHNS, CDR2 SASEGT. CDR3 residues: CASSGDSITEAFF. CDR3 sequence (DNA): TGTGCCAGCAGTGGGGACAGTATCACTGAAGCTTTCTTT.

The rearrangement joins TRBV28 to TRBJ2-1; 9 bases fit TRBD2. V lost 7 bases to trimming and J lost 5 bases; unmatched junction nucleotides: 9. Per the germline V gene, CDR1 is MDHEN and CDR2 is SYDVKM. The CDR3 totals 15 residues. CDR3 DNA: TGTGCCAGCACCCCGTGGGGGACTAGCAACAATGAGCAGTTCTTC. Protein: CASTPWGTSNNEQFF. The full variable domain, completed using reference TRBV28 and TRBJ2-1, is DVKVTQSSRYLVKRTGEKVFLECVQDMDHENMFWYRQDPGLGLRLIYFSYDVKMKEKGDIPEGYSVSREKKERFSLILESASTNQTSMYLCASTPWGTSNNEQFFGPGTRLTVL.

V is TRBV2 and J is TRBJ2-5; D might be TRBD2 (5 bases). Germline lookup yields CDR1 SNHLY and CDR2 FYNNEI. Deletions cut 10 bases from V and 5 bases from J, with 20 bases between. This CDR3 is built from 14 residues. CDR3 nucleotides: TGTGCCACCACGGGCCCGCCACGAGGGGAGACCCAGTACTTC. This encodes CATTGPPRGETQYF. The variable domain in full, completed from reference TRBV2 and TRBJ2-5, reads EPEVTQTPSHQVTQMGQEVILRCVPISNHLYFYWYRQILGQKVEFLVSFYNNEISEKSEIFDDQFSVERPDGSNFTLKIRSTKLEDSAMYFCATTGPPRGETQYFGPGTRLLVL.

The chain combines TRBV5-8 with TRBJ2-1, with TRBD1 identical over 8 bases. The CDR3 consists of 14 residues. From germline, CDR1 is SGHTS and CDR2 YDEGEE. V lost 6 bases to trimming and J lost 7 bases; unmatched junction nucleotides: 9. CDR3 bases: TGTGCCAGCACCTTAGGGGACAGGAAGAATGAGCAGTTCTTC. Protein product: CASTLGDRKNEQFF.

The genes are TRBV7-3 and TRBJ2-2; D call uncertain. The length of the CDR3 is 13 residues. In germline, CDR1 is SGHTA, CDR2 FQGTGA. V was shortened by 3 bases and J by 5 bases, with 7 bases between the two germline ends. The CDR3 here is CASSFGRTGELFF. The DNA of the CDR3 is TGTGCCAGCAGCTTTGGCCGGACCGGGGAGCTGTTTTTT.

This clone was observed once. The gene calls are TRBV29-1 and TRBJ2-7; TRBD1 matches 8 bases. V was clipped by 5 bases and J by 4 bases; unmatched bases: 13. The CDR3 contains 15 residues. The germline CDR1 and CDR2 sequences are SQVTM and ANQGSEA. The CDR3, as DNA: TGCAGCGTTCTTCCCTCAGGGGGCGAGAAGTACGAGCAGTACTTC. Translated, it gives CSVLPSGGEKYEQYF.

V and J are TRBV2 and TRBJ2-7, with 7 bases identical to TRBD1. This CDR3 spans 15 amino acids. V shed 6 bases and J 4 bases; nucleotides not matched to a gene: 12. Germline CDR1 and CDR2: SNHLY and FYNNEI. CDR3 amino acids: CASSPRIGGWYEQYF. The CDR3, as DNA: TGTGCCAGCAGCCCCCGAATAGGGGGCTGGTACGAGCAGTACTTC.

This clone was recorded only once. CDR3 in DNA: TGTGCCAGCAGCTCTTACAACACAGATACGCAGTATTTT. It codes for CASSSYNTDTQYF. The chain combines TRBV7-2 with TRBJ2-3, with D unresolved. Trimming shortened V by 4 bases and J by 2 bases, and 7 bases separated the two germline ends. CDR1 is SGHTA, CDR2 FQGNSA, per germline. The CDR3 runs 13 residues.

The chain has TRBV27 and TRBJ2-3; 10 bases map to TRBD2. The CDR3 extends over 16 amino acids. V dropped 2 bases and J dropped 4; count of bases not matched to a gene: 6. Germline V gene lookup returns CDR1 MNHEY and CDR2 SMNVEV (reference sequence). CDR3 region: CASSLLPSGSADTQYF. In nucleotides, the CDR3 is TGTGCCAGCAGTTTACTACCTAGCGGGAGTGCAGATACGCAGTATTTT.